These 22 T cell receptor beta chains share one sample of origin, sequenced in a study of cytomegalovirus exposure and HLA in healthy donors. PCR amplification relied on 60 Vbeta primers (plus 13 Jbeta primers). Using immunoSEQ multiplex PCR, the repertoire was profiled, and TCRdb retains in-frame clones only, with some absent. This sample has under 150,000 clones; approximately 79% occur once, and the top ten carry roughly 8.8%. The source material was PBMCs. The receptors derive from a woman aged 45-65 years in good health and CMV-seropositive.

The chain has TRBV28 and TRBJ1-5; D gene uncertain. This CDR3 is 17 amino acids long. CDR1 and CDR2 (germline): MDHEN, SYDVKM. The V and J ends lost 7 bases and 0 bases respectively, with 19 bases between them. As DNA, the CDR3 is TGTGCCAGCACCTTTCCCAGGCAGGCCTATAGCAATCAGCCCCAGCATTTT. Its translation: CASTFPRQAYSNQPQHF.

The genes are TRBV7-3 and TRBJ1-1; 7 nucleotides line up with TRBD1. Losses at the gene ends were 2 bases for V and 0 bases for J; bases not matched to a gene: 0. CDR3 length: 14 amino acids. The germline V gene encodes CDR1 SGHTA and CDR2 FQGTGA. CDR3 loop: CASSLGTVNTEAFF. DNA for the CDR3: TGTGCCAGCAGCTTAGGGACAGTGAACACTGAAGCTTTCTTT.

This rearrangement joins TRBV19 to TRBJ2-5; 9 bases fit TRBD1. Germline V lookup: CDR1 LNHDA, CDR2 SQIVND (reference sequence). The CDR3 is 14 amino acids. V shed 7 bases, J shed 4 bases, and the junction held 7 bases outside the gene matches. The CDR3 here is CASTTDRGGETQYF. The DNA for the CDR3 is TGTGCCAGTACCACGGACAGGGGAGGAGAGACCCAGTACTTC. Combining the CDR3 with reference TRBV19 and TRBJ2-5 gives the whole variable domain DGGITQSPKYLFRKEGQNVTLSCEQNLNHDAMYWYRQDPGQGLRLIYYSQIVNDFQKGDIAEGYSVSREKKESFPLTVTSAQKNPTAFYLCASTTDRGGETQYFGPGTRLLVL.

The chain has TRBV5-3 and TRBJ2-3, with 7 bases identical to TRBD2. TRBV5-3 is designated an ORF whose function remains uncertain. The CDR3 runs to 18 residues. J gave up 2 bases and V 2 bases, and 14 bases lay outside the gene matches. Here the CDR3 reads CARSFIGRVAGPTDTQYF. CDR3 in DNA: TGTGCCAGAAGCTTTATCGGCCGGGTAGCGGGCCCCACAGATACGCAGTATTTT.

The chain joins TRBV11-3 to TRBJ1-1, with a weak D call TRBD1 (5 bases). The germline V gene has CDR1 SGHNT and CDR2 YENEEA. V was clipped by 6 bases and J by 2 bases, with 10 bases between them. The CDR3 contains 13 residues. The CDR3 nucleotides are TGTGCCAGCAGGGAGACAGTAAACACTGAAGCTTTCTTT. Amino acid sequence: CASRETVNTEAFF.

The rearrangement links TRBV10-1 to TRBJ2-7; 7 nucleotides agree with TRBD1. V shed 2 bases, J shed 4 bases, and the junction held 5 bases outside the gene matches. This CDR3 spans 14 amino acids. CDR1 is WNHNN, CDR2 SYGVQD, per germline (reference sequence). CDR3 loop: CASSEGQAWYEQYF. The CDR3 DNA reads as TGCGCCAGCAGTGAGGGACAGGCTTGGTACGAGCAGTACTTC.

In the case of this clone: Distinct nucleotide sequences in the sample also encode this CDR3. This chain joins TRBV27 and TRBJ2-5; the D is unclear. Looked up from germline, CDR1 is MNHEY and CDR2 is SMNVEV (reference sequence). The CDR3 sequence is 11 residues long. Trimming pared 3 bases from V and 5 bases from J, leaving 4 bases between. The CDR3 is CASSFRETQYF. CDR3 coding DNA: TGTGCCAGCAGTTTTCGGGAGACCCAGTACTTC.

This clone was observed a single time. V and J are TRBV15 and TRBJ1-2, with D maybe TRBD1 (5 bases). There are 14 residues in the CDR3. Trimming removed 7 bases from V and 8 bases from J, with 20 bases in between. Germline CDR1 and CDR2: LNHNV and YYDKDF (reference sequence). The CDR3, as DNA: TGTGCCACCACCGACGACAGAACGGTGGGGGGCTACACCTTC. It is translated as CATTDDRTVGGYTF.

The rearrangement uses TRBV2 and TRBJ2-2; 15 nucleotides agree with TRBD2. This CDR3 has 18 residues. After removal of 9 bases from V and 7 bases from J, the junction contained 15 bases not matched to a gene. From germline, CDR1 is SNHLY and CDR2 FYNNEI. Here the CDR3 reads CASGGKSGTSGGSGELFF. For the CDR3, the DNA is TGTGCCAGTGGGGGAAAGTCCGGGACTAGCGGGGGGAGCGGGGAGCTGTTTTTT.

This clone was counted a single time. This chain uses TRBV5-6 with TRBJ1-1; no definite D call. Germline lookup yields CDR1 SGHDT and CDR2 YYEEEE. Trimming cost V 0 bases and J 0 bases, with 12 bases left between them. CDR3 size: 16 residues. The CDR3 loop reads CASSLGRRAVNTEAFF. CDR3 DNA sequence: TGTGCCAGCAGCTTGGGCCGGAGGGCTGTGAACACTGAAGCTTTCTTT.

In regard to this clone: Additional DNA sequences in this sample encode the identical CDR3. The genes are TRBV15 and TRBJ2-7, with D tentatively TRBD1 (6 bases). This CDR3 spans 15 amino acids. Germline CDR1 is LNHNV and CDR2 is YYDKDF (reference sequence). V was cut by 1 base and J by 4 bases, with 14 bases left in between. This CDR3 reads CATSRAQGLAYEQYF. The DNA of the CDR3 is TGTGCCACCAGCAGAGCGCAGGGGTTGGCGTACGAGCAGTACTTC.

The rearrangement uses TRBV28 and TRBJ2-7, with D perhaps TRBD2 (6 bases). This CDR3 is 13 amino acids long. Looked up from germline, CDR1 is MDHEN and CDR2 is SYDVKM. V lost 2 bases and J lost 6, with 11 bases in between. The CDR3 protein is CASSLGGGSEQYF. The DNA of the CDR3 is TGTGCCAGCAGTTTAGGTGGGGGGAGCGAGCAGTACTTC.

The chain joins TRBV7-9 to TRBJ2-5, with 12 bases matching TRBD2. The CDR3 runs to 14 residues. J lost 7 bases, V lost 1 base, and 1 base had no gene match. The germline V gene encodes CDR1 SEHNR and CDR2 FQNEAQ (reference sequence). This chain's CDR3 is CASSLGGLAGTQYF. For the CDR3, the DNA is TGTGCCAGCAGCTTAGGGGGACTAGCGGGGACCCAGTACTTC.

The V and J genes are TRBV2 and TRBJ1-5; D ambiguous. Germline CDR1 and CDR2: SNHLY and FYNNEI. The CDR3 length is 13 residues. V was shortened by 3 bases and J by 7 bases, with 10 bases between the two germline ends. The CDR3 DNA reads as TGTGCCAGCAGTGATCGCGGCGGCCAGCCCCAGCATTTT. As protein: CASSDRGGQPQHF.

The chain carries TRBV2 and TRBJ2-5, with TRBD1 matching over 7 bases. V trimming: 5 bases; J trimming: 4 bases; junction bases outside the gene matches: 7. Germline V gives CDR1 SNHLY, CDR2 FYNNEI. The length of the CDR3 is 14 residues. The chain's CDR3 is CASSQGERGETQYF. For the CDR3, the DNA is TGTGCCAGCAGTCAGGGGGAAAGGGGAGAGACCCAGTACTTC.

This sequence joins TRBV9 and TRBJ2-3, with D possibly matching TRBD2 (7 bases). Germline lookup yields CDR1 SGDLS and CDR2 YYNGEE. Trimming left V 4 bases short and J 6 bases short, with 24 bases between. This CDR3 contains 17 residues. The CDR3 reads CASSPRMAGGRADTQYF. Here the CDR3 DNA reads TGTGCCAGCAGCCCTAGGATGGCCGGGGGGCGGGCGGATACGCAGTATTTT.

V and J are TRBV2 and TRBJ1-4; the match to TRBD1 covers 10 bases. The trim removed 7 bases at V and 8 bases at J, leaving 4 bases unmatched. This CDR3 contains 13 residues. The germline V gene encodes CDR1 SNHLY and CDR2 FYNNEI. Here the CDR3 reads CASIRDRGEKLFF. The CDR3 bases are TGTGCCAGCATCCGGGACAGGGGAGAAAAACTGTTTTTT.

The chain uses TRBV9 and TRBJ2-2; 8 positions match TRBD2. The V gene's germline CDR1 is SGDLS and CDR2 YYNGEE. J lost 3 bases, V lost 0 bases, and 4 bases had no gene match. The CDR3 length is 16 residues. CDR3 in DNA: TGTGCCAGCAGCGTAGACGGGGGGGGGTACACCGGGGAGCTGTTTTTT. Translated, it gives CASSVDGGGYTGELFF.

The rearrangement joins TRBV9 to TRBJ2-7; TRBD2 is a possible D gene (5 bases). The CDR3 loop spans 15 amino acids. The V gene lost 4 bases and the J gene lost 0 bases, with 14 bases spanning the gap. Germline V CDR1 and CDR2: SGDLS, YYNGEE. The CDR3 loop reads CASSLSGLLSYEQYF. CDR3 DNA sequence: TGTGCCAGCAGCCTCAGCGGACTCCTCTCCTACGAGCAGTACTTC.

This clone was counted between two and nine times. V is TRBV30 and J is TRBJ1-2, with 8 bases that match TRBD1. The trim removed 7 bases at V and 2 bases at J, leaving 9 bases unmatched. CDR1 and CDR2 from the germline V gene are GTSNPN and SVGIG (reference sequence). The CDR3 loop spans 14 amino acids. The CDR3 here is CASKDRVGNYGYTF. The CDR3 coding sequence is TGTGCCTCTAAGGACAGGGTGGGAAACTATGGCTACACCTTC.

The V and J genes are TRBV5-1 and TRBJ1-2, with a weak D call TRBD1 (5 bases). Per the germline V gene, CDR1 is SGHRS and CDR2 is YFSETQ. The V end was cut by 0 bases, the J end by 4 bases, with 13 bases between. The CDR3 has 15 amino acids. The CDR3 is CASSLDGGSGYGYTF. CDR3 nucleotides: TGCGCCAGCAGCTTGGATGGGGGGTCCGGCTATGGCTACACCTTC.

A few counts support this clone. CDR3 DNA: TGTGCCAGCAGCTTGTACAGGGGGCGCGCGATGAGTGAGCAGTTCTTC. Translated, it gives CASSLYRGRAMSEQFF. V usage is TRBV7-6 and J usage is TRBJ2-1; 9 bases line up with TRBD1. The CDR3 sequence is 16 residues long. V was clipped by 3 bases and J by 9 bases; unmatched bases: 12. Germline CDR1 SGHVS, CDR2 FNYEAQ.